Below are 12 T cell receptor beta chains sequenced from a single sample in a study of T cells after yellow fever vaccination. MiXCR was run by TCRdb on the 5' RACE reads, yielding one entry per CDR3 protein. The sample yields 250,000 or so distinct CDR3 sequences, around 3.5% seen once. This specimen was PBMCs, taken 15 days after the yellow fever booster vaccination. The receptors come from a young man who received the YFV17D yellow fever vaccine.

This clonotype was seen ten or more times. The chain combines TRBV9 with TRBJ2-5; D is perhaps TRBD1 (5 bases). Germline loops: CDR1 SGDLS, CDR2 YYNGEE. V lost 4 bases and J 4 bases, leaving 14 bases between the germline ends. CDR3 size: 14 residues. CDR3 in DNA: TGTGCCAGCAGCCCCACCCAGGGTATAGAGACCCAGTACTTC. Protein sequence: CASSPTQGIETQYF.

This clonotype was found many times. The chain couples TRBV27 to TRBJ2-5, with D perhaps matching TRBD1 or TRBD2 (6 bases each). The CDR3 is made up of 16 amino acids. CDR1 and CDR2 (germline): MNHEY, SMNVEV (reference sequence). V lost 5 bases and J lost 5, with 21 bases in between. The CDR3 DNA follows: TGTGCCAGCAGTCACCGACAGGCGGCAAGCGGGGAGACCCAGTACTTC. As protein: CASSHRQAASGETQYF.

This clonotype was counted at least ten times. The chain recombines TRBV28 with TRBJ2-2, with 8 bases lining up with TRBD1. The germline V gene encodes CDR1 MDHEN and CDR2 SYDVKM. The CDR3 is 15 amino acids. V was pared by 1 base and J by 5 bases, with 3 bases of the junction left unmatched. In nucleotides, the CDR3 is TGTGCCAGCAGTTTATTGGACAGGGAAACCGGGGAGCTGTTTTTT. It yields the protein CASSLLDRETGELFF. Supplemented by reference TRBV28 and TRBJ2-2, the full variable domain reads DVKVTQSSRYLVKRTGEKVFLECVQDMDHENMFWYRQDPGLGLRLIYFSYDVKMKEKGDIPEGYSVSREKKERFSLILESASTNQTSMYLCASSLLDRETGELFFGEGSRLTVL.

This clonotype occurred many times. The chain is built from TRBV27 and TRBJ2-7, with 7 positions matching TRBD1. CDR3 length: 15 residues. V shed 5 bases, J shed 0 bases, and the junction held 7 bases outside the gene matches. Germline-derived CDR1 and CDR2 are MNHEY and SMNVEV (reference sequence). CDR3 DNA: TGTGCCAGCAGTCCTCACGGGACAGCCTCCTACGAGCAGTACTTC. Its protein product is CASSPHGTASYEQYF.

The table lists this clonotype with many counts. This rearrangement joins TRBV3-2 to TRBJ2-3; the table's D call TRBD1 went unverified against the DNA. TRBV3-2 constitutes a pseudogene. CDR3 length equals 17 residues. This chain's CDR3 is CASSQHLGTGGADTQYF. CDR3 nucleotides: TGTGCCAGCAGCCAACACCTCGGGACAGGGGGAGCCGATACGCAGTATTTT.

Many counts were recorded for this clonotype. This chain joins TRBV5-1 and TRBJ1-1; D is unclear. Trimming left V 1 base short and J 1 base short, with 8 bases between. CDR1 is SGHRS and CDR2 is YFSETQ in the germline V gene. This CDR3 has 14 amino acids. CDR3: CASSLFLGNTEAFF. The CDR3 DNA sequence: TGCGCCAGCAGCTTGTTTTTAGGGAACACTGAAGCTTTCTTT.

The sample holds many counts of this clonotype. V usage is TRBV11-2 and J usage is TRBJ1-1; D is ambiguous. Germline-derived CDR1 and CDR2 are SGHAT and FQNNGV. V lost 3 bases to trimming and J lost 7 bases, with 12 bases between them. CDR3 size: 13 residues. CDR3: CASSLFRVREAFF. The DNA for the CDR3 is TGTGCCAGCAGCTTGTTTCGAGTCCGTGAAGCTTTCTTT.

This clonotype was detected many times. CDR3 DNA sequence: TGCGCCAGCAGCCAAGATGGGCTAGCAGCGCAGTATTTT. Amino acids: CASSQDGLAAQYF. This sequence joins TRBV4-3 and TRBJ2-3; weak D call: TRBD2 (5 bases). There are 13 residues in the CDR3. The ends were cut back, 0 bases at V and 10 bases at J, with 11 bases in the middle. Germline values: CDR1 LGHNA, CDR2 YSLEER.

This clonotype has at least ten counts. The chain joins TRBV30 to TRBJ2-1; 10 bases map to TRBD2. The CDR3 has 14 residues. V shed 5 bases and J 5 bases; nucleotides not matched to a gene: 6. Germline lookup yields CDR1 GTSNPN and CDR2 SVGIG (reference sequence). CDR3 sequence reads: CAWDRAGGHNEQFF. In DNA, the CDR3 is TGTGCCTGGGACAGAGCGGGGGGGCACAATGAGCAGTTCTTC. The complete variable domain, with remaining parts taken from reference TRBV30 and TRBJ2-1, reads SQTIHQWPATLVQPVGSPLSLECTVEGTSNPNLYWYRQAAGRGLQLLFYSVGIGQISSEVPQNLSASRPQDRQFILSSKKLLLSDSGFYLCAWDRAGGHNEQFFGPGTRLTVL.

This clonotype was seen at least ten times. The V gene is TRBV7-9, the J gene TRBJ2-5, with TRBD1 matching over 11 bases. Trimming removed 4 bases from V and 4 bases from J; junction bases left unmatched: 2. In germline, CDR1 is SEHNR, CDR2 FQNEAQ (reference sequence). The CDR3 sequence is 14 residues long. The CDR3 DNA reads TGTGCCAGCAGCTGGGGACAGGGGGGAGAGACCCAGTACTTC. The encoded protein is CASSWGQGGETQYF.

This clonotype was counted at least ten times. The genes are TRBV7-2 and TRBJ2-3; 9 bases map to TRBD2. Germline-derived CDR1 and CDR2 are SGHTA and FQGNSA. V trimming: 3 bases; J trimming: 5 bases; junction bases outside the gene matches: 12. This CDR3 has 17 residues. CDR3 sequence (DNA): TGTGCCAGCAGCTTTCGGTGGGGCGGGGGGGCCGGAGATACGCAGTATTTT. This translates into CASSFRWGGGAGDTQYF.

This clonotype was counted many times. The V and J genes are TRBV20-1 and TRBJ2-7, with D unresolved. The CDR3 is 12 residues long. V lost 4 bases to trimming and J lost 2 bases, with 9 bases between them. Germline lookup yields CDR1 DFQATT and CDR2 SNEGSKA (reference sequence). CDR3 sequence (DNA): TGCAGTGCTACCACTGGGCCCTACGAGCAGTACGTC. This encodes CSATTGPYEQYV.